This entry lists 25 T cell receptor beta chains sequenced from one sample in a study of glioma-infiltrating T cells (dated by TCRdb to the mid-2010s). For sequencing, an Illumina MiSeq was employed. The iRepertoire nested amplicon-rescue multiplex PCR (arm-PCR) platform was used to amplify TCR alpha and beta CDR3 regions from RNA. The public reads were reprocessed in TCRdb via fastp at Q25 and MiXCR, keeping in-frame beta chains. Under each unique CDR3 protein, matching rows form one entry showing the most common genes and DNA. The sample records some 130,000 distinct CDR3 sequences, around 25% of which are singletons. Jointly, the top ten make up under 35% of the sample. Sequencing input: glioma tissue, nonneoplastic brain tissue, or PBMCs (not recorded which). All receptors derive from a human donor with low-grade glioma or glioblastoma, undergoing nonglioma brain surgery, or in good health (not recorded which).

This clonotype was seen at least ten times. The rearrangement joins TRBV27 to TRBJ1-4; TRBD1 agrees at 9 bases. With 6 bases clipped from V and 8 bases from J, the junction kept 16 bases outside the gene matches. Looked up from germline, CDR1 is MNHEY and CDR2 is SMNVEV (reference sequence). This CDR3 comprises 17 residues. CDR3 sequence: CASSPGDRVLRGEKLFF. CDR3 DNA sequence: TGTGCCAGCAGCCCCGGGGACAGGGTGCTTAGGGGGGAAAAACTGTTTTTT.

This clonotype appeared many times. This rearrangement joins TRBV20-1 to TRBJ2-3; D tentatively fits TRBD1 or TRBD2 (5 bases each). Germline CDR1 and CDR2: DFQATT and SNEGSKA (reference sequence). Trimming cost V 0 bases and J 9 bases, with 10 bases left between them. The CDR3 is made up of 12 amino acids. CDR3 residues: CSARDRGATQYF. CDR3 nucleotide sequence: TGCAGTGCTAGAGATCGAGGGGCCACGCAGTATTTT.

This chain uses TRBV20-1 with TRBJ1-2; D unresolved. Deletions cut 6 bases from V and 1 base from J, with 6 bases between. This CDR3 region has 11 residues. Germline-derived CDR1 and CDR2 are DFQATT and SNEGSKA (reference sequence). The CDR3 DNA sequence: TGCAGTGCGAGGTTTAACTATGGCTACACCTTC. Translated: CSARFNYGYTF.

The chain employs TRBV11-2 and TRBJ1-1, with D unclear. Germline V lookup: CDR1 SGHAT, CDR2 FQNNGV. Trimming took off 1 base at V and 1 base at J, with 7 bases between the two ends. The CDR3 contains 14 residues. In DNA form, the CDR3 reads TGTGCCAGCAGCTTAGCGGATGGGAACACTGAAGCTTTCTTT. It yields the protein CASSLADGNTEAFF.

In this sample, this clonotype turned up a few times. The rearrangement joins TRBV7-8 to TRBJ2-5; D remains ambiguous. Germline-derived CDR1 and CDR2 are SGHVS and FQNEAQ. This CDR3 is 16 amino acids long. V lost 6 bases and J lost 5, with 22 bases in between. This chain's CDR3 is CASSLEARTRRETQYF. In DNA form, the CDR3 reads TGTGCCAGCAGTCTAGAGGCCAGGACCCGAAGGGAGACCCAGTACTTC.

The CDR3 DNA sequence: TGCAGTGCTATTCTAGCGGGGGGGCAAACCCACAATGAGCAGTTCTTC. It codes for CSAILAGGQTHNEQFF. The chain couples TRBV20-1 to TRBJ2-1; 12 nucleotides align to TRBD2. From germline, CDR1 is DFQATT and CDR2 SNEGSKA (reference sequence). The CDR3 runs to 16 residues. V shed 4 bases and J 5 bases; nucleotides not matched to a gene: 9.

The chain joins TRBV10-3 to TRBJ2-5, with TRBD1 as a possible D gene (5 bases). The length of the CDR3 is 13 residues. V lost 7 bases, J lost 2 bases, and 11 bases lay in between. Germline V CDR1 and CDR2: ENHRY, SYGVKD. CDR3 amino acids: CAIKGHQQETQYF. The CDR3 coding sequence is TGTGCCATCAAAGGACACCAACAAGAGACCCAGTACTTC.

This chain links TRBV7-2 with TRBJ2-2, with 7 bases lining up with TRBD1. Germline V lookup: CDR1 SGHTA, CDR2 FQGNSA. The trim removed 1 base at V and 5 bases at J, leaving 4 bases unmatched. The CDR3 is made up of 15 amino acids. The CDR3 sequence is CASSLGRGKTGELFF. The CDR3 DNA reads TGTGCCAGCAGCTTAGGCAGGGGGAAGACCGGGGAGCTGTTTTTT.

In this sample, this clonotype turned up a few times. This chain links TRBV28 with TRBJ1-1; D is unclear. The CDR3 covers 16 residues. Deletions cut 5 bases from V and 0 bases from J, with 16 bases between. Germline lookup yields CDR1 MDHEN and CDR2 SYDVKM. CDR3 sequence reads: CASSPVGRTMNTEAFF. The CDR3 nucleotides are TGTGCCAGCAGTCCGGTAGGACGGACTATGAACACTGAAGCTTTCTTT.

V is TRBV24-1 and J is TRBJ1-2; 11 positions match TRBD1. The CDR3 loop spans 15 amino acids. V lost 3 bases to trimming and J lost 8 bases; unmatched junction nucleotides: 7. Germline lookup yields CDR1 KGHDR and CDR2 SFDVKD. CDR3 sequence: CATSDPGQGVRGYTF. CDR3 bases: TGTGCCACCAGTGATCCGGGACAGGGGGTACGAGGCTACACCTTC.

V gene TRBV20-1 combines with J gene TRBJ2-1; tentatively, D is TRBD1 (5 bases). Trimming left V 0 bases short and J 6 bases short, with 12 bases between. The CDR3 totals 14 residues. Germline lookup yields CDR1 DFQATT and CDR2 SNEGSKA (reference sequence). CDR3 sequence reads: CSAREGRVSNEQFF. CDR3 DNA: TGCAGTGCTAGAGAAGGCAGGGTGAGCAATGAGCAGTTCTTC.

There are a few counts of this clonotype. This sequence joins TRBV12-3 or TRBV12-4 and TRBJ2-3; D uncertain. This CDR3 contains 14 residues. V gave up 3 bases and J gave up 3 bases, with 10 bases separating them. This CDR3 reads CASSFELVTDTQYF. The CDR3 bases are TGTGCCAGCAGTTTTGAGCTAGTAACAGATACGCAGTATTTT.

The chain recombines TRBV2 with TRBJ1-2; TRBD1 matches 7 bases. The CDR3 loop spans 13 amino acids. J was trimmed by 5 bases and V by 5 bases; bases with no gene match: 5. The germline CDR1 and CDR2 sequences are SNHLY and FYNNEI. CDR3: CASSFTGAYGYTF. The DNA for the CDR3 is TGTGCCAGCAGTTTCACAGGGGCGTATGGCTACACCTTC.

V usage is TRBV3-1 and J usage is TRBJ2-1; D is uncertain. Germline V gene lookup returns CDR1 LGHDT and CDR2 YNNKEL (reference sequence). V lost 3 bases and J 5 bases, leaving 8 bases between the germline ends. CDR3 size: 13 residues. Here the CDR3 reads CASSQVLDNEQFF. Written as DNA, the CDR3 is TGTGCCAGCAGCCAGGTATTAGACAATGAGCAGTTCTTC.

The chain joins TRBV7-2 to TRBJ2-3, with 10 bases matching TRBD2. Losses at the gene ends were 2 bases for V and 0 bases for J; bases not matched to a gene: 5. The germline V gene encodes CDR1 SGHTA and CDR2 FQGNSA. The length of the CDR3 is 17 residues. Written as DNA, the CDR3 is TGTGCCAGCAGCTTAAGGCTAGCGGGGGCCAGCACAGATACGCAGTATTTT. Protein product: CASSLRLAGASTDTQYF. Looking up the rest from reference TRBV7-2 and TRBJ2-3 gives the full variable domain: GAGVSQSPSNKVTEKGKDVELRCDPISGHTALYWYRQSLGQGLEFLIYFQGNSAPDKSGLPSDRFSAERTGGSVSTLTIQRTQQEDSAVYLCASSLRLAGASTDTQYFGPGTRLTVL.

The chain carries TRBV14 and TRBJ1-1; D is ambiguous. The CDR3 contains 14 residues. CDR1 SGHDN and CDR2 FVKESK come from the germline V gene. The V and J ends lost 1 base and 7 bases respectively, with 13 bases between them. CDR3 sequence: CASSQVVSQHEAFF. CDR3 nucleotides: TGTGCCAGCAGCCAAGTCGTTTCACAGCATGAAGCTTTCTTT.

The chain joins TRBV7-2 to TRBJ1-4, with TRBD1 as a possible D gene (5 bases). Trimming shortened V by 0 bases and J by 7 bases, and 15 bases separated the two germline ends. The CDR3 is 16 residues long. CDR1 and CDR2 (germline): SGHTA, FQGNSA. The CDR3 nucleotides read TGTGCCAGCAGCTTAGCCTCGACAGTCGTTATTGAAAAACTGTTTTTT. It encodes CASSLASTVVIEKLFF.

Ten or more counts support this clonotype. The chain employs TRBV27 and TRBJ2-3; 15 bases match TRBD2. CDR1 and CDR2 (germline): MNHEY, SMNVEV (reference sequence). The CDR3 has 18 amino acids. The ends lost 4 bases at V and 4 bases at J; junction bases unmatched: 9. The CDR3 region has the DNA TGTGCCAGCAGTTCCCGCGGACTAGCGGGGGGGCAGGCAGATACGCAGTATTTT. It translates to CASSSRGLAGGQADTQYF.

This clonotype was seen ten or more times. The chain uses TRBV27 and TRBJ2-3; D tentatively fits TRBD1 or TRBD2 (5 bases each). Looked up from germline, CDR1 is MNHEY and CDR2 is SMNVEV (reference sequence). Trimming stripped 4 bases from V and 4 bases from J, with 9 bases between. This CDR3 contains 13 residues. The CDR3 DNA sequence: TGTGCCAGCAGTTGGGGGAATCCAGATACGCAGTATTTT. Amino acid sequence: CASSWGNPDTQYF.

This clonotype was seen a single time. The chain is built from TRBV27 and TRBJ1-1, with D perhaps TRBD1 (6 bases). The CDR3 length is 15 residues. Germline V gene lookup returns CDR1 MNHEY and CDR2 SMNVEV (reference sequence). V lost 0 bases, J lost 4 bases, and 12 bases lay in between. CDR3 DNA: TGTGCCAGCAGTTTATCAACCAGGGGTACCACTGAAGCTTTCTTT. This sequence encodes CASSLSTRGTTEAFF.

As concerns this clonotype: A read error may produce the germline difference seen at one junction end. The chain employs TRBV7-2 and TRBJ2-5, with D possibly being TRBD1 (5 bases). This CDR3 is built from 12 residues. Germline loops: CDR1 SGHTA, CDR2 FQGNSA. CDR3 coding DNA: TGTGCCAGCGGGGCCAACCAAGAGACCCAGAACTTC. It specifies CASGANQETQNF.

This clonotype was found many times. CDR3 DNA sequence: TGTGCCATCGCCACAGCGACGCCCTACAATGAGCAGTTCTTC. Protein: CAIATATPYNEQFF. This chain links TRBV6-1 with TRBJ2-1, with D unclear. The V gene lost 10 bases and the J gene lost 2 bases, with 15 bases spanning the gap. The CDR3 is 14 residues long. Per germline, CDR1 MNHNS and CDR2 SASEGT.

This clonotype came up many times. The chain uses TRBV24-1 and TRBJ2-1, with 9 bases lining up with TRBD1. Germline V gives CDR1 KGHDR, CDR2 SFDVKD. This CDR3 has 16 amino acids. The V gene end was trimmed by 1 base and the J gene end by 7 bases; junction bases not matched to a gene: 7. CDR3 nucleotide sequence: TGTGCCACCAGTGATTTCCGGGACAGGGTTGGGAATGAGCAGTTCTTC. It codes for CATSDFRDRVGNEQFF.

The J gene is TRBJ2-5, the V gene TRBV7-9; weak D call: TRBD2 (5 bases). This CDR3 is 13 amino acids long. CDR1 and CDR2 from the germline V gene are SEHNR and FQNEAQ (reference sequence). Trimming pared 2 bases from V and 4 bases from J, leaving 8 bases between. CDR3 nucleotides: TGTGCCAGCAGCTTATTCAGCGGAGAGACCCAGTACTTC. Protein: CASSLFSGETQYF.

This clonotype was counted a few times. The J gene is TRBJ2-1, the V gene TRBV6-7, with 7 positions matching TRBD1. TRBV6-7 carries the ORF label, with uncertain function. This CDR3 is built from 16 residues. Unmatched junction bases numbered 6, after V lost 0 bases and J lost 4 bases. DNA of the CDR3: TGTGCCAGCAGTTACTCGTGGCAGGGACAGTACAATGAGCAGTTCTTC. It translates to CASSYSWQGQYNEQFF.